These 26 T cell receptor beta chains were all obtained from the same sample, sequenced in a study of PD-1 blockade in classical Hodgkin lymphoma (dated by TCRdb to the early 2020s). The library was made by the immunoSEQ multiplex PCR assay. TCRdb stores this immuneACCESS table with in-frame sequences only. Part of the clones is absent; in the studies checked, under half of the shortfall reflects unresolved V genes, and no reason is known for the rest. The sample records just over 20,000 clones, 60% to 75% of which are singletons. The top ten clonotypes cover less than 20% of the sample. The time point label, as the study defines it: cycle 4 day 1 (C4D1), after five to seven weeks of nivolumab. Relapse after autologous stem cell transplantation had occurred in all trial patients, and cohorts A, B and C were distinguished by prior brentuximab vedotin exposure. The sequencing used peripheral blood mononuclear cells (PBMCs), collected before the fourth cycle of nivolumab. The receptors were sampled from a human donor with classical Hodgkin lymphoma.

V is TRBV7-6 and J is TRBJ2-7; D may be TRBD2 (5 bases). Germline V gene sequence: CDR1 SGHVS, CDR2 FNYEAQ. V lost 2 bases and J lost 5, with 19 bases in between. The CDR3 consists of 16 residues. CDR3 nucleotide sequence: TGTGCCAGCAGCTTATTGGACTCCGGGTTACCGGACGAGCAGTACTTC. This translates into CASSLLDSGLPDEQYF.

The chain has TRBV5-1 and TRBJ1-6; the D gene is possibly TRBD1 (5 bases). V was cut by 0 bases and J by 6 bases, with 13 bases left in between. The CDR3 spans 16 residues. From germline, CDR1 is SGHRS and CDR2 YFSETQ. The CDR3 nucleotides read TGCGCCAGCAGCTTGGACGGGGACGGCTTTAATTCACCCCTCCACTTT. It is translated as CASSLDGDGFNSPLHF.

This rearrangement joins TRBV27 to TRBJ1-1; a weak D match, TRBD1 (6 bases). Deletions cut 3 bases from V and 6 bases from J, with 17 bases between. The CDR3 has 15 amino acids. Per germline, CDR1 MNHEY and CDR2 SMNVEV (reference sequence). The DNA for the CDR3 is TGTGCCAGCAGTTTTTCCTACGGGGGCAAGGCTGAAGCTTTCTTT. It is translated as CASSFSYGGKAEAFF.

In this sample, this clone turned up a few times. This rearrangement joins TRBV10-3 to TRBJ2-7; 13 nucleotides match TRBD2. V dropped 8 bases and J dropped 9; count of bases not matched to a gene: 7. This CDR3 region has 13 residues. CDR1 is ENHRY and CDR2 is SYGVKD in the germline V gene. This CDR3 reads CAIEGLAGKGQYF. For the CDR3, the DNA is TGTGCCATCGAGGGACTAGCGGGGAAGGGGCAGTACTTC.

This rearrangement joins TRBV6-6 to TRBJ2-7; a possible D gene is TRBD1 (6 bases). Trimming stripped 4 bases from V and 0 bases from J, with 13 bases between. Germline CDR1 reads MNHNY; CDR2 reads SVGAGI (reference sequence). The CDR3 is made up of 15 amino acids. CDR3: CASSLTGLPSYEQYF. The CDR3 nucleotides are TGTGCCAGCAGTTTGACAGGACTTCCCTCCTACGAGCAGTACTTC.

The V call is TRBV21-1, the J call TRBJ2-2; the D call in the table, TRBD2, was not verified against the DNA. TRBV21-1 is a known pseudogene. The length of the CDR3 is 17 residues. The CDR3 DNA sequence: TGTGCCAGCAGGGGAATAGCGGGAGGGAAGAACACCGGGGAGCTGTTTTTT. It translates to CASRGIAGGKNTGELFF.

This chain connects TRBV10-2 to TRBJ2-1; possible D gene TRBD1, 6 bases. This CDR3 comprises 15 residues. V was clipped by 0 bases and J by 2 bases, with 8 bases between them. Germline loops: CDR1 WSHSY, CDR2 SAAADI. Written as DNA, the CDR3 is TGCGCCAGCAGTGAGTCGGGACATCCCTACAATGAGCAGTTCTTC. Its protein is CASSESGHPYNEQFF.

This clone was recorded once. V is TRBV6-6 and J is TRBJ2-1, with 11 bases aligning to TRBD2. CDR1 and CDR2 (germline): MNHNY, SVGAGI (reference sequence). The J segment lost 6 bases and the V segment lost 6 bases, leaving 7 bases of the junction unmatched. This CDR3 spans 15 amino acids. CDR3 residues: CASRPGTSGSNEQFF. The CDR3 DNA reads TGTGCCAGCAGGCCTGGGACTAGCGGTTCCAATGAGCAGTTCTTC.

The J gene is TRBJ2-1, the V gene TRBV6-5, with a possible D match to TRBD1 (5 bases). Trimming removed 0 bases at V and 4 bases at J, with 10 bases between. Germline CDR1 is MNHEY and CDR2 is SVGAGI. This CDR3 region has 15 residues. The CDR3: CASSYSWPGYNEQFF. Written as DNA, the CDR3 is TGTGCCAGCAGTTACTCGTGGCCAGGGTACAATGAGCAGTTCTTC.

This chain uses TRBV19 with TRBJ1-2, with D unclear. V gave up 5 bases and J gave up 6 bases, with 16 bases separating them. CDR1 is LNHDA and CDR2 is SQIVND in the germline V gene (reference sequence). There are 14 residues in the CDR3. Here the CDR3 DNA reads TGTGCCAGTAGTTCGCTGCAGAAGGCTCATGGCTACACCTTC. This gives the protein CASSSLQKAHGYTF.

The V gene is TRBV11-1, the J gene TRBJ2-7; unclear D gene. The CDR3 consists of 15 residues. The ends were cut back, 5 bases at V and 1 base at J, with 15 bases in the middle. The germline V gene encodes CDR1 SGHAT and CDR2 FQDESV (reference sequence). CDR3 sequence reads: CASSRLGFASYEQYF. CDR3 sequence (DNA): TGTGCCAGCAGCCGATTAGGGTTCGCTTCCTACGAGCAGTACTTC. Combining the CDR3 with reference TRBV11-1 and TRBJ2-7 gives the whole variable domain EAEVAQSPRYKITEKSQAVAFWCDPISGHATLYWYRQILGQGPELLVQFQDESVVDDSQLPKDRFSAERLKGVDSTLKIQPAELGDSAMYLCASSRLGFASYEQYFGPGTRLTVT.

This clone was observed a few times. The chain joins TRBV7-6 to TRBJ2-7; possibly TRBD1 or TRBD2 for D (5 bases each). The CDR3 length is 15 residues. V shed 5 bases and J shed 5 bases, with 19 bases lying between them. Germline V gene sequence: CDR1 SGHVS, CDR2 FNYEAQ. CDR3 DNA: TGTGCCAGCAGCGCAAGACCGGGGCCCTCGGACGAGCAGTACTTC. Translation: CASSARPGPSDEQYF.

The rearrangement uses TRBV6-6 and TRBJ1-2, with unresolved D. This CDR3 contains 13 residues. Per the germline V gene, CDR1 is MNHNY and CDR2 is SVGAGI (reference sequence). The ends were cut back, 6 bases at V and 3 bases at J, with 11 bases in the middle. The CDR3 DNA follows: TGTGCCAGCAGGGAAACCACACACTATGGCTACACCTTC. It is translated as CASRETTHYGYTF.

This chain joins TRBV5-1 and TRBJ2-1; D gene unclear. In germline, CDR1 is SGHRS, CDR2 YFSETQ. The CDR3 is made up of 14 amino acids. V was shortened by 7 bases and J by 0 bases, with 11 bases between the two germline ends. CDR3 residues: CASSSRSSYNEQFF. CDR3 in DNA: TGCGCCAGCTCGAGCCGAAGCTCCTACAATGAGCAGTTCTTC.

The V gene is TRBV19, the J gene TRBJ2-3; maybe TRBD1 (6 bases). Looked up from germline, CDR1 is LNHDA and CDR2 is SQIVND (reference sequence). V lost 4 bases to trimming and J lost 6 bases, with 11 bases between them. The CDR3 spans 13 residues. The CDR3 nucleotides are TGTGCCAGTAGTAAGGGGGTTAGCGATACGCAGTATTTT. Its translation is CASSKGVSDTQYF.

V is TRBV19 and J is TRBJ2-1, with D maybe TRBD2 (5 bases). Trimming pared 3 bases from V and 8 bases from J, leaving 17 bases between. The CDR3 runs 15 residues. Germline V gene sequence: CDR1 LNHDA, CDR2 SQIVND (reference sequence). CDR3 region: CASSMSGRAADEQFF. CDR3 sequence (DNA): TGTGCCAGTAGTATGAGCGGCCGCGCGGCGGATGAGCAGTTCTTC.

This chain connects TRBV5-1 to TRBJ2-1, with D perhaps matching TRBD1 or TRBD2 (5 bases each). V gave up 2 bases and J gave up 0 bases, with 9 bases separating them. The germline CDR1 and CDR2 sequences are SGHRS and YFSETQ. The CDR3 sequence is 15 residues long. The CDR3 bases are TGCGCCAGCAGCTTTGGGGGAGACTCCTACAATGAGCAGTTCTTC. As protein: CASSFGGDSYNEQFF.

The CDR3 DNA follows: TGTGCCAGTAGTGAACAGGGACTTGGGAGGAACACCATATATTTT. Protein sequence: CASSEQGLGRNTIYF. The chain links TRBV19 to TRBJ1-3; D is possibly TRBD1 (6 bases). The V and J ends lost 5 bases and 7 bases respectively, with 18 bases between them. The CDR3 consists of 15 residues. Germline loops: CDR1 LNHDA, CDR2 SQIVND (reference sequence).

V and J are TRBV2 and TRBJ1-6; D not certain. The germline V and J ends were trimmed by 3 bases and 13 bases, with 10 bases remaining between them. Germline loops: CDR1 SNHLY, CDR2 FYNNEI. The CDR3 contains 12 residues. CDR3 nucleotide sequence: TGTGCCAGCAGTGATCAGATGTCCCCCCTCCACTTT. It specifies CASSDQMSPLHF.

This chain connects TRBV5-1 to TRBJ1-2; 9 bases line up with TRBD1. CDR1 and CDR2 from the germline V gene are SGHRS and YFSETQ. CDR3 size: 12 residues. Unmatched junction bases numbered 1, after V lost 3 bases and J lost 7 bases. This CDR3 is CASSWDRAGYTF. CDR3 nucleotides: TGCGCCAGCAGCTGGGACAGGGCTGGCTACACCTTC.

The V call is TRBV21-1, the J call TRBJ2-7; the D call TRBD2 from the table was never checked on the DNA. TRBV21-1 is a pseudogene locus. The CDR3 runs 17 residues. The DNA for the CDR3 is TGTGCCAGCAGCCATCCCGGGACTCGTACATCATCCTACGAGCAGTACTTC. The encoded protein is CASSHPGTRTSSYEQYF.

This sequence joins TRBV18 and TRBJ2-2; a possible D gene is TRBD2 (6 bases). Germline loops: CDR1 KGHSH, CDR2 LQKENI. Deletions cut 1 base from V and 3 bases from J, with 9 bases between. The CDR3 contains 15 residues. The chain's CDR3 is CASSPQGGDTGELFF. The CDR3 coding sequence is TGTGCCAGCTCACCACAGGGAGGAGACACCGGGGAGCTGTTTTTT.

This clone has just a few counts. The rearrangement joins TRBV7-2 to TRBJ2-5; D might be TRBD1 or TRBD2, each matching 5 bases. Deletions cut 2 bases from V and 5 bases from J, with 21 bases between. Germline CDR1 is SGHTA and CDR2 is FQGNSA. The CDR3 sequence is 17 residues long. In DNA, the CDR3 is TGTGCCAGCAGCTTAAACGGGGCCTCGGCGATCGTGGAGACCCAGTACTTC. It is translated as CASSLNGASAIVETQYF.

This chain joins TRBV12-2 and TRBJ2-1; the listed D gene, TRBD2, was not tested against the DNA. TRBV12-2 is a pseudogene locus. The CDR3 consists of 19 residues. The CDR3 spells CASRLTSGSDPLSYNEQFF. The DNA for the CDR3 is TGTGCAAGTCGCTTAACTAGCGGGAGTGATCCACTCTCTTACAATGAGCAGTTCTTC.

This chain connects TRBV28 to TRBJ2-7; D is perhaps TRBD1 (6 bases). The CDR3 sequence is 15 residues long. CDR1 MDHEN and CDR2 SYDVKM come from the germline V gene. V was shortened by 6 bases and J by 0 bases, with 15 bases between the two germline ends. CDR3 amino acids: CASRPHGTLSYEQYF. For the CDR3, the DNA is TGTGCCAGCAGGCCCCATGGGACACTCTCCTACGAGCAGTACTTC.

This clone qualifies as large. The V and J genes are TRBV7-9 and TRBJ1-2, with D unclear. Germline CDR1 and CDR2: SEHNR and FQNEAQ (reference sequence). Between the trimmed V and J ends, which lost 4 bases and 4 bases, there was a span of 13 bases. There are 14 residues in the CDR3. CDR3 protein: CASSSTPSSYGYTF. The CDR3 DNA reads as TGTGCCAGCAGCTCAACCCCCAGTTCCTATGGCTACACCTTC. The full variable domain, its missing parts supplied by reference TRBV7-9 and TRBJ1-2, is DTGVSQNPRHKITKRGQNVTFRCDPISEHNRLYWYRQTLGQGPEFLTYFQNEAQLEKSRLLSDRFSAERPKGSFSTLEIQRTEQGDSAMYLCASSSTPSSYGYTFGSGTRLTVV.